This TCR beta chain was found in a study of cytomegalovirus exposure and HLA in healthy donors. Study conclusions and caveats: Researchers had no immune exposure information except CMV serostatus available.

The PCR was carried out with 60 Vbeta primers and 13 Jbeta primers. Profiling relied on immunoSEQ multiplex PCR, and the TCRdb table lists in-frame clones only, not all of them. This sample has 100,000 or so clones, with roughly 83% found just once. Notes on this clone: The antigen is unknown.

The V gene lost 3 bases and the J gene lost 6 bases, with 16 bases spanning the gap. Germline V CDR1 and CDR2: GTSNPN, SVGIG (reference sequence). The CDR3 consists of 14 residues. The clonotype originates from a man aged 18-30 years in good health and CMV-seronegative. The genes are TRBV30 and TRBJ2-3; a possible D gene is TRBD2 (6 bases). Material: PBMCs. CDR3 bases: TGTGCCTGGAGAGGATCGCCGGGGAGGGATACGCAGTATTTT. Translating it yields CAWRGSPGRDTQYF.